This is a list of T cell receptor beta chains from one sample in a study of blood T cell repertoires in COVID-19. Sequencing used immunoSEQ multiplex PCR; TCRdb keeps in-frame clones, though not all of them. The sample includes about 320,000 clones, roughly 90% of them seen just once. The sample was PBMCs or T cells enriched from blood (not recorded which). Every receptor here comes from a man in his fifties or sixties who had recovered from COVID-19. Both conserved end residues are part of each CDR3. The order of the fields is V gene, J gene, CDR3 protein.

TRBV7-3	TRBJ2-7	CASSRTADRASYEQYF
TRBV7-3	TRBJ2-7	CASSLYQPGLAGTAYEQYF
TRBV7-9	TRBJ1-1	CASSTGQGASTEAFF
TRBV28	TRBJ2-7	CASIGSVLHEQYF
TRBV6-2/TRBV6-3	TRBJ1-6	CASSQRTGGRNSPLHF
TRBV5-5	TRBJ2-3	CASSSGLGTDTQYF
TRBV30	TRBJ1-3	CAWGRRNGNTIYF
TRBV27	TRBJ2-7	CASRSGGYEQYF
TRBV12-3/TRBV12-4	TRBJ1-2	CASSLTVNYGYTF
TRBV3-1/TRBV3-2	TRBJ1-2	CASSQYSYGYTF
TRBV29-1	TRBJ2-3	CSVVELAEDTQYF
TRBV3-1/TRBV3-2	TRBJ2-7	CASSQGQWTSSYEQYF
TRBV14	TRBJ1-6	CASSQGPRDRDDNSPLHF
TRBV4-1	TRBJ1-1	CASSQDVTLMNTEAFF
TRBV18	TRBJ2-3	CASSPGTNADTQYF
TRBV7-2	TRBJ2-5	CASSSYTSGILPQYF
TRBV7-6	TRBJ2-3	CASSLRASGATDTQYF
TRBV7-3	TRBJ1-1	CASSQGALSEAFF
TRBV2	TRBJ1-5	CASSGTGTYQPQHF
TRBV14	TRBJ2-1	CASSQEESLAGVYEQFF